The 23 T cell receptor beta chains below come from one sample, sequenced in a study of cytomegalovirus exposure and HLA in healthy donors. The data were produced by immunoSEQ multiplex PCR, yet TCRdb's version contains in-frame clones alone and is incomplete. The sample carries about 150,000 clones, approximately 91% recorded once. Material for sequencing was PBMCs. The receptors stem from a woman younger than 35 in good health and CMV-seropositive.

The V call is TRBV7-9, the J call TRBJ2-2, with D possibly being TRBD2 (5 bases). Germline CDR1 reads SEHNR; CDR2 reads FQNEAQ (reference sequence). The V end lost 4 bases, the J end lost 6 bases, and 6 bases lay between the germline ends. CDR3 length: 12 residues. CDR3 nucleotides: TGTGCCAGCAGCTCGGAGGCCGGGGAGCTGTTTTTT. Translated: CASSSEAGELFF.

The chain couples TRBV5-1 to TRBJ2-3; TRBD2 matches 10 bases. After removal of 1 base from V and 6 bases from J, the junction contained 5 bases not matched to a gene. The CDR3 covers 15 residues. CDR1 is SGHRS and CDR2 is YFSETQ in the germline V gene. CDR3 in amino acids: CASSLSLAGTDTQYF. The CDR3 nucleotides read TGCGCCAGCAGCTTGTCACTAGCGGGAACGGATACGCAGTATTTT.

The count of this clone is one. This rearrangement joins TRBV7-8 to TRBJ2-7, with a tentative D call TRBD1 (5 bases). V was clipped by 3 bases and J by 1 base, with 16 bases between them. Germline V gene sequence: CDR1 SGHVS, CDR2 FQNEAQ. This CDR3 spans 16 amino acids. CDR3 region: CASSFPLWQGSYEQYF. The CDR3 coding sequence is TGTGCCAGCAGCTTCCCCCTCTGGCAGGGTTCCTACGAGCAGTACTTC.

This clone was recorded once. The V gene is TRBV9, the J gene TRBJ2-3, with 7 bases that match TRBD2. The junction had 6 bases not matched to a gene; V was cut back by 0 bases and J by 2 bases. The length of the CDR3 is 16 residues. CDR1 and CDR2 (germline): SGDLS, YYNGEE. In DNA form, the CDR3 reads TGTGCCAGCAGCGTAGGCGGTAGCGGGTACACAGATACGCAGTATTTT. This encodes CASSVGGSGYTDTQYF.

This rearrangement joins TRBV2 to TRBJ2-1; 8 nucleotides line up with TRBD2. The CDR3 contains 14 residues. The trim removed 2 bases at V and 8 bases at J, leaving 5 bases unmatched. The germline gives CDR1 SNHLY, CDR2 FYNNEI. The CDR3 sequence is CASSEFLAGDEQFF. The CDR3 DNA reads TGTGCCAGCAGTGAATTCCTAGCGGGCGATGAGCAGTTCTTC.

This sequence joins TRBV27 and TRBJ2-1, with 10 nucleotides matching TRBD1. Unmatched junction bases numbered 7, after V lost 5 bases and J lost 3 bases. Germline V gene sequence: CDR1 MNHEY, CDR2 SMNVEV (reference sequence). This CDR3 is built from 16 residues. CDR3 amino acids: CASSLTGTGVYNEQFF. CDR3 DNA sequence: TGTGCCAGCAGTCTAACCGGGACAGGGGTCTACAATGAGCAGTTCTTC.

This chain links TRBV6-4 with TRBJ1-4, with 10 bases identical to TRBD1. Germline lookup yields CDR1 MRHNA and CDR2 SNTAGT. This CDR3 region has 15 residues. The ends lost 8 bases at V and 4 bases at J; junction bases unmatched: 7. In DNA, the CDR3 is TGTGCCAGCTCCGGGACAGGGGAGTTTAATGAAAAACTGTTTTTT. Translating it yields CASSGTGEFNEKLFF.

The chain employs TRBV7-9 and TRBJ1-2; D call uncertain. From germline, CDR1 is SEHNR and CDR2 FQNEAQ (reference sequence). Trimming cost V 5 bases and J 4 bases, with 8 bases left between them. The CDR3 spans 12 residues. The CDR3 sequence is CASSMRSYGYTF. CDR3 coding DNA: TGTGCCAGCAGCATGAGAAGCTATGGCTACACCTTC.

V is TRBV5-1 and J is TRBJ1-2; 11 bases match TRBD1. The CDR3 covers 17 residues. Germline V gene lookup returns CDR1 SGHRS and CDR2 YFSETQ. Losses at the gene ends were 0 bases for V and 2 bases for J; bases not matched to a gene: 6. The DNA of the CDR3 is TGCGCCAGCAGCTTGGTTGGGACAGGGGGAAGAAACTATGGCTACACCTTC. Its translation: CASSLVGTGGRNYGYTF.

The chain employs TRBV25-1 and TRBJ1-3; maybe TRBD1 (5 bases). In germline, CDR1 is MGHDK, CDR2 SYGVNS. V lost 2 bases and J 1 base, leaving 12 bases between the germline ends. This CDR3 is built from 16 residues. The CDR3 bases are TGTGCCAGCAGTGAAGTCCGGGGGAAATCTGGAAACACCATATATTTT. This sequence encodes CASSEVRGKSGNTIYF.

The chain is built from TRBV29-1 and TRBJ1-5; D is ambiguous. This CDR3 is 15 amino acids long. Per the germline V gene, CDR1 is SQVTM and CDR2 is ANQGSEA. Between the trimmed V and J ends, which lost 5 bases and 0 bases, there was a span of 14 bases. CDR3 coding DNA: TGCAGCGTTTACGTTTCCACCTATAGCAATCAGCCCCAGCATTTT. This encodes CSVYVSTYSNQPQHF.

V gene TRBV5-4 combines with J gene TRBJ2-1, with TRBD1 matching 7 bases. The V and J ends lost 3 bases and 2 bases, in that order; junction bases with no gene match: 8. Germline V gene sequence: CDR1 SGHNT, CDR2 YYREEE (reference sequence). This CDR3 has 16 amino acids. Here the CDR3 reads CASSSRGTQAYNEQFF. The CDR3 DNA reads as TGTGCCAGCAGCTCCAGGGGGACCCAAGCCTACAATGAGCAGTTCTTC. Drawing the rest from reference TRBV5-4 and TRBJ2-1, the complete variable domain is ETGVTQSPTHLIKTRGQQVTLRCSSQSGHNTVSWYQQALGQGPQFIFQYYREEENGRGNFPPRFSGLQFPNYSSELNVNALELDDSALYLCASSSRGTQAYNEQFFGPGTRLTVL.

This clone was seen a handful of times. Here the CDR3 reads CASSPVSNQPQHF. CDR3 DNA: TGTGCCAGCTCACCCGTTAGCAATCAGCCCCAGCATTTT. The V and J genes are TRBV18 and TRBJ1-5; no clear D. The length of the CDR3 is 13 residues. CDR1 is KGHSH and CDR2 is LQKENI in the germline V gene. The ends were cut back, 3 bases at V and 0 bases at J, with 3 bases in the middle.

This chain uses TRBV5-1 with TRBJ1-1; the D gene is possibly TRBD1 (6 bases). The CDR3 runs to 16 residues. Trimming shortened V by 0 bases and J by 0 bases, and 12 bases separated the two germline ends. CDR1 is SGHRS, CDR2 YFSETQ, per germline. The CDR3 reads CASSLEMGAMNTEAFF. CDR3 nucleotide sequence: TGCGCCAGCAGCTTGGAGATGGGGGCCATGAACACTGAAGCTTTCTTT.

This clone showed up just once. For the CDR3, the DNA is TGTGCCAGCAGCCCTCAGCGGGCCAAGTATTTT. Translation: CASSPQRAKYF. The rearrangement uses TRBV2 and TRBJ2-3; perhaps TRBD2 as D (6 bases). Germline V gene data show CDR1 as SNHLY and CDR2 as FYNNEI. The CDR3 runs 11 residues. V was cut by 6 bases and J by 13 bases, with 14 bases left in between.

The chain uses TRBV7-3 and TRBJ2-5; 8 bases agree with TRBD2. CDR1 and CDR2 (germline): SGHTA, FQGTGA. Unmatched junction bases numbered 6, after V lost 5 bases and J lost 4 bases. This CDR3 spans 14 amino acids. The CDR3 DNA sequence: TGTGCCAGCAGCCCCCGCGGGGGGCGAGAGACCCAGTACTTC. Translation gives CASSPRGGRETQYF.

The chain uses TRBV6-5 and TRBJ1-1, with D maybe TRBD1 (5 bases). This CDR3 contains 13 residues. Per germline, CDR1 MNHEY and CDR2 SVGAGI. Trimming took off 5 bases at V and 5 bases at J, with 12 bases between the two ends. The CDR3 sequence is CASSGAAGTEAFF. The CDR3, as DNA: TGTGCCAGCAGTGGGGCGGCAGGGACTGAAGCTTTCTTT.

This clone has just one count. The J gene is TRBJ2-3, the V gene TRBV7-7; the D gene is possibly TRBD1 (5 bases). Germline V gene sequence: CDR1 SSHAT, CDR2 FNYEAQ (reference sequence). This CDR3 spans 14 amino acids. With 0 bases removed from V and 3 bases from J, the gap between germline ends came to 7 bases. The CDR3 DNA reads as TGTGCCAGCAGCTTAGCTCAGGGAACAGATACGCAGTATTTT. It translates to CASSLAQGTDTQYF.

CDR3 region: CASSSEIGVTDTQYF. CDR3 DNA sequence: TGTGCCAGCAGTTCCGAGATAGGGGTCACAGATACGCAGTATTTT. The gene calls are TRBV28 and TRBJ2-3; D is possibly TRBD1 (5 bases). Between the trimmed V and J ends, which lost 4 bases and 2 bases, there was a span of 13 bases. This CDR3 comprises 15 residues. Germline values: CDR1 MDHEN, CDR2 SYDVKM.

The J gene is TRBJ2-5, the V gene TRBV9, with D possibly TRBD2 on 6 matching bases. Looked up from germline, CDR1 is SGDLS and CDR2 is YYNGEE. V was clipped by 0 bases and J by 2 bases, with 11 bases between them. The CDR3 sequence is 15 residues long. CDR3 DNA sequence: TGTGCCAGCAGCGTAGGTATAGCGGATCAAGAGACCCAGTACTTC. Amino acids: CASSVGIADQETQYF.

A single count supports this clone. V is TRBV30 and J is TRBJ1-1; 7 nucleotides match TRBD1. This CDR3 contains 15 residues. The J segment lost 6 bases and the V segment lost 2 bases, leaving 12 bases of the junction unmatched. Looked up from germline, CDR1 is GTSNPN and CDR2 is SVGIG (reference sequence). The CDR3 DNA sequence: TGTGCCTGGAGTTACCTTGACAGGGTCTCTTCTGAAGCTTTCTTT. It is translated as CAWSYLDRVSSEAFF.

The CDR3 is CASEGGSREQFF. In DNA form, the CDR3 reads TGTGCCAGCGAAGGCGGGAGTCGTGAGCAGTTCTTC. V is TRBV11-3 and J is TRBJ2-1, with 7 bases lining up with TRBD2. The germline gives CDR1 SGHNT, CDR2 YENEEA. The CDR3 is 12 residues long. Unmatched junction bases numbered 7, after V lost 8 bases and J lost 9 bases.

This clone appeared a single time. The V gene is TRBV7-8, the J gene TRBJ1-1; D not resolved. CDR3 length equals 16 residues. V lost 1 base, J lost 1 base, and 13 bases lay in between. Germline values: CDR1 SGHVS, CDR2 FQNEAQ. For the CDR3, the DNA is TGTGCCAGCAGCTTAGGTACGGGAGAAGGGAACACTGAAGCTTTCTTT. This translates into CASSLGTGEGNTEAFF.